Presented here are 21 T cell receptor beta chains from one specimen sequenced in a study of T-cell reconstitution after alpha-beta-depleted transplantation in children. A library of TCRbeta sequences, prepared with unique molecular identifiers, was generated. Using its own MiXCR run on the PCR reads, TCRdb lists one record per CDR3 protein. Of some 200,000 distinct CDR3 sequences listed, approximately 8% are singletons. Sequenced here: PBMCs, mostly from graft donor cells, sampled 360 days after TCRalphabeta/CD19-depleted stem cell transplant. These receptors originate from a male patient aged 2 to 9 who had a stem cell transplant for acute myeloid leukemia, so the T cells may come from the graft donor.

This clonotype appeared many times. The chain carries TRBV7-3 and TRBJ2-1; D is uncertain. V lost 6 bases to trimming and J lost 3 bases, with 18 bases between them. Germline CDR1 is SGHTA and CDR2 is FQGTGA. The CDR3 has 16 amino acids. The CDR3 nucleotides are TGTGCCAGCAGTAGGCTAGGGTTATCCAACTACAATGAGCAGTTCTTC. Protein product: CASSRLGLSNYNEQFF.

The sample holds a few counts of this clonotype. The chain couples TRBV18 to TRBJ1-5; TRBD1 matches at 9 bases. With 1 base clipped from V and 5 bases from J, the junction kept 3 bases outside the gene matches. Germline V CDR1 and CDR2: KGHSH, LQKENI. CDR3 length equals 15 residues. The CDR3 nucleotides read TGTGCCAGCTCACCACGGGACAGGGACGATCAGCCCCAGCATTTT. Its protein is CASSPRDRDDQPQHF.

The gene calls are TRBV4-3 and TRBJ2-5; D remains ambiguous. Germline V gene lookup returns CDR1 LGHNA and CDR2 YSLEER. Trimming removed 2 bases from V and 0 bases from J, with 4 bases in between. The CDR3 consists of 13 residues. CDR3 in amino acids: CASSQLYQETQYF. CDR3 sequence (DNA): TGCGCCAGCAGCCAACTCTACCAAGAGACCCAGTACTTC.

This chain connects TRBV5-5 to TRBJ2-7; 7 nucleotides match TRBD2. CDR3 length: 14 residues. Looked up from germline, CDR1 is SGHKS and CDR2 is YYEKEE (reference sequence). J lost 6 bases, V lost 5 bases, and 11 bases had no gene match. DNA of the CDR3: TGTGCCAGCAGTCGGCCGGGACTACGGGTCGAGCAGTACGTC. It specifies CASSRPGLRVEQYV.

This clonotype was detected only a few times. The gene calls are TRBV4-2 and TRBJ2-2; 8 bases align to TRBD1. Germline V gene sequence: CDR1 LGHNA, CDR2 YNFKEQ. V shed 5 bases and J 2 bases; nucleotides not matched to a gene: 22. The CDR3 sequence is 21 residues long. DNA of the CDR3: TGTGCCAGCAGCGAGAATTCCCAGGGGGCCGTGTCCCCCCCAAACACCGGGGAGCTGTTTTTT. It codes for CASSENSQGAVSPPNTGELFF.

At least ten counts were recorded for this clonotype. The rearrangement joins TRBV12-3 or TRBV12-4 to TRBJ1-2; tentative D call: TRBD1 (6 bases). This CDR3 comprises 15 residues. Trimming removed 5 bases from V and 4 bases from J, with 17 bases in between. In DNA, the CDR3 is TGTGCCAGCAGTCAGGTGGGGGGCGAGGCCTATGGCTACACCTTC. Encoded protein: CASSQVGGEAYGYTF.

This clonotype has ten or more counts. The chain carries TRBV9 and TRBJ2-1; a possible D gene is TRBD2 (6 bases). V was shortened by 3 bases and J by 3 bases, with 13 bases between the two germline ends. Germline values: CDR1 SGDLS, CDR2 YYNGEE. CDR3 size: 15 residues. Here the CDR3 reads CASSDRWRGYNEQFF. CDR3 DNA sequence: TGTGCCAGCAGCGACAGGTGGAGGGGCTACAATGAGCAGTTCTTC.

The V and J genes are TRBV6-2 or TRBV6-3 and TRBJ2-5; D is unclear. The CDR3 spans 13 residues. CDR1 MNHEY and CDR2 SVGEGT come from the germline V gene. The germline V and J ends were trimmed by 6 bases and 5 bases, with 13 bases remaining between them. The CDR3 region is CASSDVAPETQYF. In nucleotides, the CDR3 is TGTGCCAGCAGCGACGTGGCCCCCGAGACCCAGTACTTC.

This rearrangement joins TRBV7-2 to TRBJ2-3; no firm D call. Per the germline V gene, CDR1 is SGHTA and CDR2 is FQGNSA. V was clipped by 1 base and J by 7 bases, with 6 bases between them. The CDR3 has 12 amino acids. The CDR3 is CASSLDVNTQYF. The CDR3 DNA sequence: TGTGCCAGCAGCTTAGACGTTAATACGCAGTATTTT.

J is TRBJ2-7 and V is TRBV28, with 12 bases fitting TRBD2. This CDR3 has 19 residues. V gave up 3 bases and J gave up 7 bases; unmatched junction bases: 19. Germline-derived CDR1 and CDR2 are MDHEN and SYDVKM. Here the CDR3 reads CASSFRPSGRAPLSGEQYF. DNA for the CDR3: TGTGCCAGCAGTTTCCGTCCTAGCGGGAGGGCACCCCTCTCGGGGGAGCAGTACTTC.

The rearrangement joins TRBV7-9 to TRBJ1-2; 7 positions agree with TRBD1. The junction had 10 bases not matched to a gene; V was cut back by 5 bases and J by 4 bases. The germline gives CDR1 SEHNR, CDR2 FQNEAQ (reference sequence). The CDR3 is made up of 15 amino acids. The CDR3 bases are TGTGCCAGCAGCCATTCCAACCGGGACAGCTATGGCTACACCTTC. This sequence encodes CASSHSNRDSYGYTF.

This clonotype was seen many times. The rearrangement links TRBV20-1 to TRBJ1-2, with 9 positions matching TRBD1. CDR1 and CDR2 (germline): DFQATT, SNEGSKA (reference sequence). The CDR3 has 13 amino acids. The ends lost 6 bases at V and 1 base at J; junction bases unmatched: 3. DNA for the CDR3: TGCAGTGCGTGGACAGGGGTTAACTATGGCTACACCTTC. The encoded protein is CSAWTGVNYGYTF.

The rearrangement uses TRBV7-2 and TRBJ1-2; D is ambiguous. Between the trimmed V and J ends, which lost 4 bases and 2 bases, there was a span of 14 bases. The germline gives CDR1 SGHTA, CDR2 FQGNSA. The CDR3 consists of 15 residues. CDR3 loop: CASSSIRAKNYGYTF. In DNA, the CDR3 is TGTGCCAGCAGCTCCATCCGGGCCAAAAACTATGGCTACACCTTC.

The chain links TRBV6-5 to TRBJ1-5; TRBD1 agrees at 8 bases. Germline V lookup: CDR1 MNHEY, CDR2 SVGAGI. The CDR3 loop spans 17 amino acids. The junction had 9 bases not matched to a gene; V was cut back by 4 bases and J by 1 base. CDR3 protein: CASSLLQGGESNQPQHF. CDR3 sequence (DNA): TGTGCCAGCAGTTTGCTACAGGGGGGTGAGAGCAATCAGCCCCAGCATTTT.

The V gene is TRBV7-3, the J gene TRBJ2-5; D remains unclear. The CDR3 totals 13 residues. Germline V CDR1 and CDR2: SGHTA, FQGTGA. Trimming stripped 4 bases from V and 3 bases from J, with 9 bases between. CDR3 sequence (DNA): TGTGCCAGCAGCTCCCTCGCTAAAGAGACCCAGTACTTC. It encodes CASSSLAKETQYF.

This clonotype occurred many times. The chain is built from TRBV5-4 and TRBJ2-7; possibly TRBD2 for D (5 bases). V dropped 1 base and J dropped 6 bases, with 14 bases sitting between them. The CDR3 has 14 amino acids. Germline CDR1 is SGHNT and CDR2 is YYREEE (reference sequence). CDR3 coding DNA: TGTGCCAGCAGCTTGAATTTAGTAGGAGGCGAGCAGTACGTC. Translation: CASSLNLVGGEQYV.

This clonotype came up many times. The chain employs TRBV7-9 and TRBJ2-5; D is perhaps TRBD1 (6 bases). With 6 bases removed from V and 1 base from J, the gap between germline ends came to 12 bases. The CDR3 sequence is 14 residues long. In germline, CDR1 is SEHNR, CDR2 FQNEAQ (reference sequence). CDR3: CASRRTGFQETQYF. The CDR3 DNA sequence: TGTGCCAGCAGAAGAACAGGGTTCCAAGAGACCCAGTACTTC.

This clonotype was picked up a small number of times. J is TRBJ2-1 and V is TRBV7-3; 8 bases match TRBD2. The V segment lost 4 bases and the J segment 14 bases; nucleotides outside the gene matches: 7. The CDR3 spans 12 residues. Looked up from germline, CDR1 is SGHTA and CDR2 is FQGTGA. CDR3 amino acids: CASSSPGGLKFF. The CDR3 coding sequence is TGTGCCAGCAGCTCCCCGGGAGGGTTGAAGTTCTTC.

This clonotype occurred many times. Here the CDR3 reads CASSLSGAARGNTEAFF. CDR3 coding DNA: TGTGCCAGCAGCTTATCCGGGGCAGCGAGAGGGAACACTGAAGCTTTCTTT. J is TRBJ1-1 and V is TRBV7-3; TRBD1 is a possible D gene (5 bases). Trimming cost V 2 bases and J 1 base, with 17 bases left between them. Germline CDR1 reads SGHTA; CDR2 reads FQGTGA. The CDR3 extends over 17 amino acids. The complete variable domain, with remaining parts taken from reference TRBV7-3 and TRBJ1-1, reads GAGVSQTPSNKVTEKGKYVELRCDPISGHTALYWYRQSLGQGPEFLIYFQGTGAADDSGLPNDRFFAVRPEGSVSTLKIQRTERGDSAVYLCASSLSGAARGNTEAFFGQGTRLTVV.

The gene calls are TRBV10-3 and TRBJ1-1; a possible D gene is TRBD1 (5 bases). There are 16 residues in the CDR3. Germline CDR1 reads ENHRY; CDR2 reads SYGVKD. With 2 bases removed from V and 3 bases from J, the gap between germline ends came to 16 bases. The CDR3 sequence: CAISEVEGAGDTEAFF. The CDR3 DNA sequence: TGTGCCATCAGTGAGGTCGAAGGAGCGGGGGACACTGAAGCTTTCTTT.

This clonotype showed up just a few times. The chain is built from TRBV6-1 and TRBJ2-7, with D possibly matching TRBD1 (6 bases). The V end lost 6 bases, the J end lost 0 bases, and 21 bases lay between the germline ends. The germline CDR1 and CDR2 sequences are MNHNS and SASEGT. CDR3 size: 17 residues. Written as DNA, the CDR3 is TGTGCCAGCAGCCCGGCACGCACAGGGTTAGGCTCCTACGAGCAGTACTTC. Protein: CASSPARTGLGSYEQYF.